The 14 T cell receptor beta chains presented below share a single source sample, sequenced in a study of T cell repertoires in cytomegalovirus infection. Their target antigens are unknown. One entry per CDR3 protein results from TCRdb running MiXCR on the reads. The sample has some 99,000 distinct CDR3 sequences, 29% seen once. The input for sequencing was CD8+ T cells from cultured PBMCs, taken from culture after CMV antigen stimulation. The receptors come from a human donor in good health (CMV status not recorded). Some clones in this sample may be carry-over from other donors' samples.

This clonotype occurred a few times. The chain uses TRBV19 and TRBJ1-5; D is unresolved. This CDR3 has 14 residues. The V and J ends lost 8 bases and 0 bases respectively, with 11 bases between them. Germline CDR1 and CDR2: LNHDA and SQIVND (reference sequence). CDR3: CASANGDSNQPQHF. The CDR3 DNA reads as TGTGCCAGTGCCAACGGGGATAGCAATCAGCCCCAGCATTTT.

The table lists this clonotype with many counts. This chain joins TRBV5-1 and TRBJ2-7, with D tentatively TRBD1 (5 bases). Deletions cut 4 bases from V and 3 bases from J, with 8 bases between. The CDR3 is made up of 12 amino acids. Per the germline V gene, CDR1 is SGHRS and CDR2 is YFSETQ. CDR3 DNA sequence: TGCGCCAGCAGCCCAGGGTTCTACGAGCAGTACTTC. It specifies CASSPGFYEQYF.

This clonotype has only a few counts. The J gene is TRBJ1-1, the V gene TRBV14; D unclear. The CDR3 sequence is 14 residues long. V was cut by 6 bases and J by 1 base, with 12 bases left in between. Germline loops: CDR1 SGHDN, CDR2 FVKESK. For the CDR3, the DNA is TGTGCCAGCAGTGCTTCGGGAGGGAACACTGAAGCTTTCTTT. Protein product: CASSASGGNTEAFF.

The rearrangement joins TRBV27 to TRBJ2-1, with 10 positions matching TRBD2. CDR1 and CDR2 (germline): MNHEY, SMNVEV (reference sequence). V lost 4 bases, J lost 8 bases, and 14 bases stayed unmatched. CDR3 length equals 17 residues. The CDR3 sequence is CASSSGDEAGGPHEQFF. DNA for the CDR3: TGTGCCAGCAGTTCCGGGGATGAAGCGGGGGGGCCGCATGAGCAGTTCTTC.

The V call is TRBV27, the J call TRBJ1-2; TRBD1 matches at 9 bases. Germline CDR1 and CDR2: MNHEY and SMNVEV (reference sequence). Germline trimming cut 7 bases from V and 2 bases from J; bases unmatched to any gene: 2. This CDR3 has 13 residues. The CDR3 reads CASKGQGNYGYTF. The CDR3 nucleotides are TGTGCCAGCAAGGGACAGGGAAACTATGGCTACACCTTC.

This clonotype has more than one count but fewer than ten. The CDR3 sequence is CASRPSGLAGAMSSYNEQFF. The CDR3 bases are TGTGCCAGCCGACCTTCGGGGCTAGCGGGGGCCATGAGCTCCTACAATGAGCAGTTCTTC. The rearrangement uses TRBV11-2 and TRBJ2-1; 10 positions agree with TRBD2. V was pared by 8 bases and J by 0 bases, with 19 bases of the junction left unmatched. This CDR3 comprises 20 residues. Germline CDR1 reads SGHAT; CDR2 reads FQNNGV.

About this clonotype itself: This may be a read error: a much more frequent sequence differs by one nucleotide. V usage is TRBV7-6 and J usage is TRBJ2-7; a possible D gene is TRBD1 (5 bases). CDR1 and CDR2 (germline): SGHVS, FNYEAQ. V dropped 0 bases and J dropped 5 bases, with 5 bases sitting between them. This CDR3 has 12 amino acids. CDR3: CASSLAGDEQYF. The CDR3 DNA sequence: TGTGCCAGCAGCTTAGCAGGGGACGAGCAGTACTTC.

There are a few counts of this clonotype. V gene TRBV19 combines with J gene TRBJ1-5, with 8 bases fitting TRBD1. The CDR3 loop spans 15 amino acids. V shed 4 bases and J 7 bases; nucleotides not matched to a gene: 9. Looked up from germline, CDR1 is LNHDA and CDR2 is SQIVND (reference sequence). The DNA of the CDR3 is TGTGCCAGTAGTACGGACAGGGAGGTGCGACAGCCCCAGCATTTT. Its translation is CASSTDREVRQPQHF. Based on the CDR3 plus reference TRBV19 and TRBJ1-5, the full variable domain is DGGITQSPKYLFRKEGQNVTLSCEQNLNHDAMYWYRQDPGQGLRLIYYSQIVNDFQKGDIAEGYSVSREKKESFPLTVTSAQKNPTAFYLCASSTDREVRQPQHFGDGTRLSIL.

This clonotype was seen a handful of times. The rearrangement links TRBV12-3 or TRBV12-4 to TRBJ1-5, with 9 bases fitting TRBD1. This CDR3 has 17 residues. The V and J ends lost 6 bases and 0 bases, in that order; junction bases with no gene match: 9. The CDR3: CASRGGQGHNSNQPQHF. The CDR3, as DNA: TGTGCCAGCAGGGGGGGACAGGGACATAATAGCAATCAGCCCCAGCATTTT.

The rearrangement uses TRBV7-9 and TRBJ2-7, with 8 bases fitting TRBD1. The CDR3 has 15 amino acids. Germline CDR1 and CDR2: SEHNR and FQNEAQ (reference sequence). Trimming removed 0 bases from V and 5 bases from J; junction bases left unmatched: 6. CDR3: CASSLADRGLDEQYF. The CDR3 DNA sequence: TGTGCCAGCAGCTTAGCAGACAGGGGCCTGGACGAGCAGTACTTC.

This clonotype turned up a few times. The V and J genes are TRBV7-9 and TRBJ2-2; the D is unclear. The ends were cut back, 4 bases at V and 0 bases at J, with 3 bases in the middle. Germline V lookup: CDR1 SEHNR, CDR2 FQNEAQ (reference sequence). The CDR3 has 13 residues. The CDR3 nucleotides are TGTGCCAGCAGCTCCACGAACACCGGGGAGCTGTTTTTT. Translating it yields CASSSTNTGELFF.

This clonotype was detected only a few times. V gene TRBV12-3 or TRBV12-4 combines with J gene TRBJ2-2; TRBD2 agrees at 8 bases. J lost 5 bases, V lost 0 bases, and 2 bases had no gene match. The CDR3 runs 15 residues. The CDR3 coding sequence is TGTGCCAGCAGTTTAGCGGGACTAGGGACCGGGGAGCTGTTTTTT. Amino acid sequence: CASSLAGLGTGELFF.

J is TRBJ2-2 and V is TRBV12-3 or TRBV12-4; TRBD2 is a possible D gene (5 bases). The CDR3 loop spans 12 amino acids. The CDR3 sequence is CASHRGTGELFF. The CDR3 region has the DNA TGTGCTAGCCACCGGGGCACCGGGGAGCTGTTTTTT.

At least ten counts were recorded for this clonotype. This chain joins TRBV7-8 and TRBJ2-3; D unresolved. The CDR3 totals 14 residues. Per the germline V gene, CDR1 is SGHVS and CDR2 is FQNEAQ. V shed 1 base and J shed 1 base, with 6 bases lying between them. CDR3 amino acids: CASSLGVRTDTQYF. CDR3 coding DNA: TGTGCCAGCAGCTTAGGGGTCCGCACAGATACGCAGTATTTT.